This T cell receptor beta chain emerged from a study of T-cell reconstitution after alpha-beta-depleted transplantation in children. It was with unique molecular identifiers that the TCRbeta library was prepared. MiXCR was run by TCRdb on the PCR reads, yielding one entry per CDR3 protein. The data contain 440,000 or so distinct CDR3 sequences, approximately 11% of them singletons. CDR1 and CDR2 from the germline V gene are SGHRS and YFSETQ. The CDR3 is made up of 13 amino acids. V was trimmed by 5 bases and J by 0 bases, leaving 6 bases between them. The material sequenced was PBMCs from the stem cell graft donor, taken from the stem cell graft. V usage is TRBV5-1 and J usage is TRBJ1-3; D remains ambiguous. The clonotype was recovered from a human donor who donated a stem cell graft to a child with acute myeloid leukemia. DNA of the CDR3: TGCGCCAGCAGGATGGCCTCTGGAAACACCATATATTTT. Translated, it gives CASRMASGNTIYF. The variable domain in full, with the rest retrieved from reference TRBV5-1 and TRBJ1-3, is KAGVTQTPRYLIKTRGQQVTLSCSPISGHRSVSWYQQTPGQGLQFLFEYFSETQRNKGNFPGRFSGRQFSNSRSEMNVSTLELGDSALYLCASRMASGNTIYFGEGSWLTVV.